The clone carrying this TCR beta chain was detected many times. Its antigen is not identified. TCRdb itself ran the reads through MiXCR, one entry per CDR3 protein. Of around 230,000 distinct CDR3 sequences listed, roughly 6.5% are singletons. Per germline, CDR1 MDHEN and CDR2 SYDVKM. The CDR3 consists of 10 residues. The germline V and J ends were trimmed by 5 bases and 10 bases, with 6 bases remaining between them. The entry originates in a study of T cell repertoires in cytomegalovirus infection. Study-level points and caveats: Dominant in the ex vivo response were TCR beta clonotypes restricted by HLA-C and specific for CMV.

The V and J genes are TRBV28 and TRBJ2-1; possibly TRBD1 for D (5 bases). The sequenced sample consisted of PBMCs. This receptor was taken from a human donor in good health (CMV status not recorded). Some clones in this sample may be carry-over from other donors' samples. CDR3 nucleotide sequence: TGTGCCAGCAGTCGGACAGAGCAGTTCTTC. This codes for CASSRTEQFF.